The 4 T cell receptor beta chains below all came from one sample that was sequenced in a study of T-cell memory formation after mild COVID-19. TCRdb re-called the 5' RACE reads with MiXCR, one entry per CDR3 protein. The data contain more than 300,000 distinct CDR3 sequences, approximately 14% of them singletons. The sequenced sample was PBMCs or a T cell subset sorted from them (not recorded which). These TCRs come from a young man who had mild COVID-19 (a few samples of this study predate the infection). Cell type and time point are not known.

Ten or more counts support this clonotype. This sequence joins TRBV7-9 and TRBJ2-1; no clear D gene. The germline V gene has CDR1 SEHNR and CDR2 FQNEAQ (reference sequence). The CDR3 length is 16 residues. Trimming left V 5 bases short and J 3 bases short, with 17 bases between. The CDR3 protein is CASSHRSANYYNEQFF. The CDR3 region has the DNA TGTGCCAGCAGCCACCGATCGGCTAACTACTACAATGAGCAGTTCTTC.

This clonotype came up a few times. The chain is built from TRBV4-2 and TRBJ1-2; D is uncertain. V was trimmed by 0 bases and J by 4 bases, leaving 12 bases between them. The CDR3 extends over 15 amino acids. Looked up from germline, CDR1 is LGHNA and CDR2 is YNFKEQ. The CDR3 sequence is CASSQDLIARYGYTF. Written as DNA, the CDR3 is TGTGCCAGCAGCCAAGACTTAATAGCGCGCTATGGCTACACCTTC.

The chain recombines TRBV3-1 with TRBJ1-2, with a tentative D call TRBD1 (6 bases). In germline, CDR1 is LGHDT, CDR2 YNNKEL (reference sequence). The CDR3 covers 13 residues. V lost 4 bases and J 6 bases, leaving 12 bases between the germline ends. In DNA, the CDR3 is TGTGCCAGCAGCCCCTCGGGGGCGGATGGCTACACCTTC. The encoded protein is CASSPSGADGYTF. The full variable domain, completed using reference TRBV3-1 and TRBJ1-2, is DTAVSQTPKYLVTQMGNDKSIKCEQNLGHDTMYWYKQDSKKFLKIMFSYNNKELIINETVPNRFSPKSPDKAHLNLHINSLELGDSAVYFCASSPSGADGYTFGSGTRLTVV.

This clonotype was detected only a few times. V is TRBV7-2 and J is TRBJ1-6; tentative D call: TRBD1 (6 bases). This CDR3 region has 13 residues. The ends were cut back, 7 bases at V and 14 bases at J, with 18 bases in the middle. Germline V gene lookup returns CDR1 SGHTA and CDR2 FQGNSA. The CDR3 is CASTPGHPGALHF. The CDR3 DNA reads TGTGCCAGCACCCCGGGACACCCGGGGGCCCTCCACTTT.